Below, one T cell receptor beta chain is given with its context. The CDR3 totals 13 residues. V dropped 3 bases and J dropped 3 bases, with 6 bases sitting between them. CDR1 is MNHNS, CDR2 SASEGT, per germline. The record originates from a study of control samples from healthy donors and cancer patients. TCRdb keeps only in-frame clones here, not all; method: immunoSEQ multiplex PCR. The sample yields 100,000 to 150,000 clones, around nine tenths seen once. This rearrangement joins TRBV6-1 to TRBJ2-1, with a weak D call TRBD2 (6 bases). Input material: blood. The clonotype originates from a man between 40 and 49 years old in good health. The CDR3 spells CASSEGLYNEQFF. The CDR3 nucleotides read TGTGCCAGCAGTGAGGGACTCTACAATGAGCAGTTCTTC.